This is a list of T cell receptor beta chains from one sample in a study of blood T cells in healthy people across ages. One entry per CDR3 protein, called by TCRdb with MiXCR from the 5' RACE reads. The sample gives 920,000 or so distinct CDR3 sequences, 45% of which show up once; over 15% is in the top ten. The sample taken for sequencing was blood. The receptors originated from a woman aged 55-69 years in good health. Both conserved end residues are part of each CDR3. A D gene is named only where the DNA matches it firmly. Size is stated for part of the rows, as once, few or many counts, or as a class when the clone is expanded.

abundance	d_gene	v_gene	j_gene	CDR3nt	CDR3aa
.	TRBD2	TRBV20-1	TRBJ2-1	TGCAGTGCTAGAGGCCTAAAGTCTAGCGGGATATATGAGCAGTTCTTC	CSARGLKSSGIYEQFF
.	.	TRBV20-1	TRBJ1-1	TGCAGTGTACCCGGTGGGAACACTGGAGCTTTCTTT	CSVPGGNTGAFF
.	.	TRBV29-1	TRBJ2-7	TGCAGCGTTGCCATCACGCCCTACGAGCAGTACTTC	CSVAITPYEQYF
.	.	TRBV7-6	TRBJ1-4	TGTGCCAGCAGCCCAAGGACCTTTTCGAGTGAAAAACTGTTTTTT	CASSPRTFSSEKLFF
once	.	TRBV6-5	TRBJ2-1	TGTGCCAGCAGTTACTCGCTTAGTAGTAGTCTAGATGAGCAGTTCTTC	CASSYSLSSSLDEQFF
.	.	TRBV7-9	TRBJ1-1	TGTGCCAGCAGCGTCCACGGGACCATGAACACTGAAGCTTTCTTT	CASSVHGTMNTEAFF
.	.	TRBV11-2	TRBJ2-7	TGTGCCAGCGGCTTAGAAAGGGCTTCCGGCGAGCAGTACTTC	CASGLERASGEQYF
.	.	TRBV20-1	TRBJ2-7	TGCAGTGCTAGATCATGGGAGAACGAGCAGTACTTC	CSARSWENEQYF
once	TRBD1	TRBV6-5	TRBJ2-1	TGTGCCAGCAGCCGGGACAGAATGACCTACAATGAGCAGTTCTTC	CASSRDRMTYNEQFF
.	.	TRBV11-2	TRBJ2-7	TGTGCCAGCAGCTTAGAAGTCCCTACAAACTCCTACGAGCAGTACTTC	CASSLEVPTNSYEQYF
few	.	TRBV11-1	TRBJ2-7	TGTGCCAGCAGCTTGGCCGTTCCTAGCGAGCAGTACTTC	CASSLAVPSEQYF
.	.	TRBV15	TRBJ1-5	TGTGCCACCAGCAGAGGACAGCTTAGCAATCAGCCCCAGCATTTT	CATSRGQLSNQPQHF
.	TRBD2	TRBV7-8	TRBJ2-5	TGTGCCAGCAGCTTACAACGACTAGCGGGAAAAGAGACCCAGTACTTC	CASSLQRLAGKETQYF
.	TRBD1	TRBV6-1	TRBJ2-4	TGTGCCAGCAAGTTGGGAAGGGGGCCATACAATGAGCAGTACTTC	CASKLGRGPYNEQYF
.	.	TRBV21-1	TRBJ2-1	TGTGCCAGTATCAGGGCCAGGGGCAATGAGCAGTTCTTC	CASIRARGNEQFF
few	TRBD2	TRBV6-2/TRBV6-3	TRBJ2-5	TGTGCCAGCAGTTACGTTCGGACTAGCGGGAGTGGGCAAGGAGAGACCCAGTACTTC	CASSYVRTSGSGQGETQYF
.	.	TRBV7-3	TRBJ1-6	TGTGCCAGCAGCTCTTACGGGAATTCACCCCTCCACTTT	CASSSYGNSPLHF
few	.	TRBV23-1	TRBJ2-4	TGCGCCAGCAGGGGAAGGGACATTCAGTACTTC	CASRGRDIQYF
.	TRBD2	TRBV6-5	TRBJ2-3	TGTGCCAGCACGCGGGAGAGGAGCACAGATACGCAGTATTTT	CASTRERSTDTQYF
.	TRBD2	TRBV9	TRBJ2-7	TGTGCCAGCAGCGTAGAAGGTTTAGCGGGGCCCTACGAGCAGTACTTC	CASSVEGLAGPYEQYF
.	.	TRBV2	TRBJ2-5	TGTGCCAGCAGTCGGGACTTGAATCAAGAGACCCAGTACTTC	CASSRDLNQETQYF
.	.	TRBV20-1	TRBJ2-7	TGCAGTGGGGGACGGGGCTATTACGAGCAGTACTTC	CSGGRGYYEQYF
few	TRBD2	TRBV27	TRBJ2-1	TGTGCCAGCAGTTCCGCCGGCGGGAGCCCTCGCGGGGAGCAGTTCTTC	CASSSAGGSPRGEQFF
few	.	TRBV7-2	TRBJ2-3	TGTGCCAGCAGCTTTAGGGGGTTCACAGATACGCAGTATTTT	CASSFRGFTDTQYF
many	.	TRBV9	TRBJ2-5	TGTGCCAGCAGCACGGGGACGGGCCAAGAGACCCAGTACTTC	CASSTGTGQETQYF
.	TRBD1	TRBV19	TRBJ1-2	TGTGCCAGTTTCGGACAGGGGCCGGGGGGCTACACCTTC	CASFGQGPGGYTF
once	.	TRBV29-1	TRBJ2-7	TGCAGCGCCGCAGGAGGGGGCGACTCCTACAATGAGCAGTACTTC	CSAAGGGDSYNEQYF
many	.	TRBV29-1	TRBJ1-4	TGCAGCGCCCGAAGCGGGGGGGAAAAACTGTTTTTT	CSARSGGEKLFF
.	.	TRBV20-1	TRBJ1-5	TGCAGTGCTAGAGGACAGGCCTCCTTGAGCAAGCAGCCCCAGCATTTT	CSARGQASLSKQPQHF
.	.	TRBV6-5	TRBJ2-3	TGTGCCAGCCTTTCCCCTTTATATACGCAGTATTTT	CASLSPLYTQYF
.	TRBD1	TRBV18	TRBJ2-7	TGTGCCAGCTCAGATAATCCGGGACAGGGCTACGAGCAGTACTTC	CASSDNPGQGYEQYF
.	.	TRBV2	TRBJ1-4	TGTGCCAGCAGTGAGGCACCCAGCCCCCTCCATGAAAAACTGTTTTTT	CASSEAPSPLHEKLFF
few	.	TRBV3-1	TRBJ2-5	TGTGCCAGCAGCTACTTAGGACAAGGGGAGACCCAGTACTTC	CASSYLGQGETQYF
.	TRBD2	TRBV28	TRBJ2-7	TGTGCCAGCAGTTTCGCCGAAAAGACTAGCCACAATGAGCAGTACTTC	CASSFAEKTSHNEQYF
many	TRBD2	TRBV10-2	TRBJ2-1	TGCGCCAGCAGTGAGCCAGCGGGAGCTTTCGATGAGCAGTTCTTC	CASSEPAGAFDEQFF
.	.	TRBV2	TRBJ2-7	TGTGCCAGCAGTGAGGCCTCCAACCCCTACTACGAGCAGTACTTC	CASSEASNPYYEQYF
.	.	TRBV7-2	TRBJ2-5	TGTGCCAGCAGCCCACCGGGACGGCCAAGCGTGGAGACCCAGTACTTC	CASSPPGRPSVETQYF
.	.	TRBV6-2/TRBV6-3	TRBJ2-7	TGTGCCAGCAGACCAGGGGGACTAGAATTCCACGAGCAGTACTTC	CASRPGGLEFHEQYF
.	.	TRBV20-1	TRBJ2-5	TGCAGTGCTCCCACTAGAGCTCGGGGTAAAGAGCAGTACTTC	CSAPTRARGKEQYF